This T cell receptor beta chain originates from a study of cytomegalovirus exposure and HLA in healthy donors. The assay was immunoSEQ multiplex PCR, and TCRdb's table has in-frame clones only and misses some. The table records 100,000 or so clones, 70% to 90% of them present only once. This clonotype was obtained from a woman in her late teens or twenties in good health and CMV-seropositive. The specimen was PBMCs.

CDR3 bases: TGCGCCAGCAGCTTTGACGGGGTTGCCTTACGCAATGAGCAGTTCTTC. Protein sequence: CASSFDGVALRNEQFF. The chain is built from TRBV5-1 and TRBJ2-1, with D perhaps matching TRBD2 (5 bases). The CDR3 totals 16 residues. The germline CDR1 and CDR2 sequences are SGHRS and YFSETQ. Trimming shortened V by 2 bases and J by 6 bases, and 18 bases separated the two germline ends.